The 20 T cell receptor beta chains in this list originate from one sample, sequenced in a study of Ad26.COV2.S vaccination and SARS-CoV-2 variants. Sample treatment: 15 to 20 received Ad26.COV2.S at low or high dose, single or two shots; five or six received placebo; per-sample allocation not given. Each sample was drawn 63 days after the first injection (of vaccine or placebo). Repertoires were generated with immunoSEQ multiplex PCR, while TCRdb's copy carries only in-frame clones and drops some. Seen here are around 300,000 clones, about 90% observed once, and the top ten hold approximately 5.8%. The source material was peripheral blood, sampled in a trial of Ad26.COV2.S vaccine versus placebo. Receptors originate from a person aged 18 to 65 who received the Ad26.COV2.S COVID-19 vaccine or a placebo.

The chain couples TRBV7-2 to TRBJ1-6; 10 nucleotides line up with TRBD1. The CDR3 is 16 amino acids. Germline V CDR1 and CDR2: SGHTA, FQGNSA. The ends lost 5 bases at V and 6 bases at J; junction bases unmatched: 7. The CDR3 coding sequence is TGTGCCAGCAGCCCTAGGACAGGGGGTCTTAATTCACCCCTCCACTTT. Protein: CASSPRTGGLNSPLHF.

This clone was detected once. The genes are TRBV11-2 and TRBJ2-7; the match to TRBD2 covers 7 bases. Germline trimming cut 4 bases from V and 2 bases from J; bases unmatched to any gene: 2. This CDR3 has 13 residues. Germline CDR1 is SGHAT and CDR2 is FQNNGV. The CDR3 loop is CASSSGLAYEQYV. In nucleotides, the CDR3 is TGTGCCAGCAGCTCCGGACTAGCCTACGAGCAGTACGTC.

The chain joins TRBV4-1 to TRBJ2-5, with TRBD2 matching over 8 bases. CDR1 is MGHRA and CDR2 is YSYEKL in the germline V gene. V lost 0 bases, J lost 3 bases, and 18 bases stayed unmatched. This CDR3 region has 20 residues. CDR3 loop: CASSQDPVLGVIGREETQYF. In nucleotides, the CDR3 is TGCGCCAGCAGCCAAGATCCTGTATTGGGAGTTATCGGGAGGGAAGAGACCCAGTACTTC.

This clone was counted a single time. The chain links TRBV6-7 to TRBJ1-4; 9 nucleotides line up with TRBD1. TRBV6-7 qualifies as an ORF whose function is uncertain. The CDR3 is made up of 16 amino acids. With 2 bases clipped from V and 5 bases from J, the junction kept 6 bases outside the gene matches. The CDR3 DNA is TGTGCCAGCAGTTACCCTTGGGACAGGGCAAATGAAAAACTGTTTTTT. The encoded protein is CASSYPWDRANEKLFF.

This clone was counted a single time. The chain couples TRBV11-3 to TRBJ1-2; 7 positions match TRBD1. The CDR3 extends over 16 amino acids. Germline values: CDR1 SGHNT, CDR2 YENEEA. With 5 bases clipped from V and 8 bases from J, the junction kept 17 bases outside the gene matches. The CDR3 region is CASSRQGGPGAGGYTF. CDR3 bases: TGTGCCAGCAGCCGCCAGGGGGGTCCGGGAGCAGGAGGCTACACCTTC.

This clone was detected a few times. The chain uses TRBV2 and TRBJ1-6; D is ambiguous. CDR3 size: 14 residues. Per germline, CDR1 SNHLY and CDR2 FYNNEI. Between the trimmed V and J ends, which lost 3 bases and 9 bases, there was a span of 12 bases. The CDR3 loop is CASSDEGWGSPLHF. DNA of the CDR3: TGTGCCAGCAGTGATGAGGGCTGGGGTTCACCCCTCCACTTT. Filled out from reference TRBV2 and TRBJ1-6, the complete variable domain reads EPEVTQTPSHQVTQMGQEVILRCVPISNHLYFYWYRQILGQKVEFLVSFYNNEISEKSEIFDDQFSVERPDGSNFTLKIRSTKLEDSAMYFCASSDEGWGSPLHFGNGTRLTVT.

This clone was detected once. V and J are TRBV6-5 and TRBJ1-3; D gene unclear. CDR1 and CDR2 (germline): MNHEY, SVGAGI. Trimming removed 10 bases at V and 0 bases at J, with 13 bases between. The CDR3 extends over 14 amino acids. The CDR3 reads CATQGLTSGNTIYF. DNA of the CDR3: TGTGCCACCCAAGGACTTACCTCTGGAAACACCATATATTTT.

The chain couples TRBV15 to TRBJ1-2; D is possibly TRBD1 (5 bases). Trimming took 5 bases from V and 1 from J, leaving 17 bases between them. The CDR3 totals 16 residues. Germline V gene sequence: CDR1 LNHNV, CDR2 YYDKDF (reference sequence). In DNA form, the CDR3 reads TGTGCCACCAGCCCGAGGGCCAGGGATCTTAACTATGGCTACACCTTC. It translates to CATSPRARDLNYGYTF.

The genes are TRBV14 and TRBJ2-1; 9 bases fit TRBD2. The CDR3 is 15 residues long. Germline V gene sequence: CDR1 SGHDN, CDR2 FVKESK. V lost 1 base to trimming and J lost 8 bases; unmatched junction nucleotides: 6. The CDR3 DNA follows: TGTGCCAGCAGCCAAGTGCGGGAGGGCCTCTATGAGCAGTTCTTC. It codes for CASSQVREGLYEQFF. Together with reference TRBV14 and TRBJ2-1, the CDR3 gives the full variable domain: EAGVTQFPSHSVIEKGQTVTLRCDPISGHDNLYWYRRVMGKEIKFLLHFVKESKQDESGMPNNRFLAERTGGTYSTLKVQPAELEDSGVYFCASSQVREGLYEQFFGPGTRLTVL.

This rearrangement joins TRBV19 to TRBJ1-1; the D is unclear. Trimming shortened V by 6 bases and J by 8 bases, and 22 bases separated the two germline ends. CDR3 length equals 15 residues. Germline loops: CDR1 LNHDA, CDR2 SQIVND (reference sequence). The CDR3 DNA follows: TGTGCCAGTAGAGCGCAGCGGACGGACCGACCCGAAGCTTTCTTT. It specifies CASRAQRTDRPEAFF. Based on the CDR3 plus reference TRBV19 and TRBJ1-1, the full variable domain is DGGITQSPKYLFRKEGQNVTLSCEQNLNHDAMYWYRQDPGQGLRLIYYSQIVNDFQKGDIAEGYSVSREKKESFPLTVTSAQKNPTAFYLCASRAQRTDRPEAFFGQGTRLTVV.

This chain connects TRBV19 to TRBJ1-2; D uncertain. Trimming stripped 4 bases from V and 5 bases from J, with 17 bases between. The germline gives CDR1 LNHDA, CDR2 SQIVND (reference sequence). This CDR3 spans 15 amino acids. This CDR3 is CASSTFGGGTYGYTF. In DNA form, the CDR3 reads TGTGCCAGTAGTACCTTCGGCGGAGGCACTTATGGCTACACCTTC.

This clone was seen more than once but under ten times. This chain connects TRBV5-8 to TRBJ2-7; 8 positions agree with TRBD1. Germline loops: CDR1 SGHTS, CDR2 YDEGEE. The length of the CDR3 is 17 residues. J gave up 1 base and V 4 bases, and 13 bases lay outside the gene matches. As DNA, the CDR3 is TGTGCCAGCAGCAGAAGGAGACAGGGGTGGAGTTCCTACGAGCAGTACTTC. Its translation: CASSRRRQGWSSYEQYF.

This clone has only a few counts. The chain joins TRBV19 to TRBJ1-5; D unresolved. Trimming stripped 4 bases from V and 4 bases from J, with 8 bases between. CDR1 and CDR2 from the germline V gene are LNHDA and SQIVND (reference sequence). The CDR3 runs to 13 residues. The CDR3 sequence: CASSTVHNQPQHF. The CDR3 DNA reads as TGTGCCAGTAGTACCGTCCATAATCAGCCCCAGCATTTT.

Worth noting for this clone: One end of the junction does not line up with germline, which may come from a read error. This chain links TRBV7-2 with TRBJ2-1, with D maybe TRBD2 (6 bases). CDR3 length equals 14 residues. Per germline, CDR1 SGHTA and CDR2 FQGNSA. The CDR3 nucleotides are TGTGCCAGCAGCCTAGCGCTTGGGAGGTACGAGCAGTTCTTC. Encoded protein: CASSLALGRYEQFF. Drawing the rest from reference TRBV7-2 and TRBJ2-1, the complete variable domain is GAGVSQSPSNKVTEKGKDVELRCDPISGHTALYWYRQSLGQGLEFLIYFQGNSAPDKSGLPSDRFSAERTGGSVSTLTIQRTQQEDSAVYLCASSLALGRYEQFFGPGTRLTVL.

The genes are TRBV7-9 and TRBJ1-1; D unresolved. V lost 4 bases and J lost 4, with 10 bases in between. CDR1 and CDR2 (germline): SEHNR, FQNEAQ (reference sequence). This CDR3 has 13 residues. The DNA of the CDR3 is TGTGCCAGCAGCTCCCATGATTCCACTGAAGCTTTCTTT. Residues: CASSSHDSTEAFF.

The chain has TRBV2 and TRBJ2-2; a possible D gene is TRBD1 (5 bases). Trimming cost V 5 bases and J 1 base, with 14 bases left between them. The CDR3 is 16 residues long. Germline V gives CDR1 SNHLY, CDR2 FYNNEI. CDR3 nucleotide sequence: TGTGCCAGCAGTCTGCAGGGTCAGATGAACACCGGGGAGCTGTTTTTT. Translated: CASSLQGQMNTGELFF.

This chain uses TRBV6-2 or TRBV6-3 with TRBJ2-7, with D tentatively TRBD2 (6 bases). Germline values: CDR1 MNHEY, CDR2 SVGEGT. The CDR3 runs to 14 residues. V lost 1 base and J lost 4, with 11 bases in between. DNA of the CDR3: TGTGCCAGCAGTTACTTAGGGAGGTATTACGAGCAGTACGTC. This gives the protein CASSYLGRYYEQYV.

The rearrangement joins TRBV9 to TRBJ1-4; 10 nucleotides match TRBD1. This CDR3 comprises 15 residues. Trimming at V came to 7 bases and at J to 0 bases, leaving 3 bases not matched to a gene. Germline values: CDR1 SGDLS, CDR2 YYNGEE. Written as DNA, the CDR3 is TGTGCCAGCCCGGGACAGGGGACAACTAATGAAAAACTGTTTTTT. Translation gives CASPGQGTTNEKLFF.

The CDR3 nucleotides read TGTGCCAGCAGTGCCGCGGAGAATTCTGAAGCTTTCTTT. Encoded protein: CASSAAENSEAFF. This rearrangement joins TRBV6-4 to TRBJ1-1; no reliable D call. Germline assignment: CDR1 MRHNA and CDR2 SNTAGT. This CDR3 has 13 amino acids. The ends were cut back, 4 bases at V and 6 bases at J, with 12 bases in the middle.

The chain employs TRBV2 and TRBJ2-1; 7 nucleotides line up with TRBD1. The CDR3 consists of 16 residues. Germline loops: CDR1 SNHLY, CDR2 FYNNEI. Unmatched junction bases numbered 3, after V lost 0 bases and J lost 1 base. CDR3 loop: CASSEAAGGSYNEQFF. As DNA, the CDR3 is TGTGCCAGCAGTGAAGCGGCAGGGGGTTCCTACAATGAGCAGTTCTTC.